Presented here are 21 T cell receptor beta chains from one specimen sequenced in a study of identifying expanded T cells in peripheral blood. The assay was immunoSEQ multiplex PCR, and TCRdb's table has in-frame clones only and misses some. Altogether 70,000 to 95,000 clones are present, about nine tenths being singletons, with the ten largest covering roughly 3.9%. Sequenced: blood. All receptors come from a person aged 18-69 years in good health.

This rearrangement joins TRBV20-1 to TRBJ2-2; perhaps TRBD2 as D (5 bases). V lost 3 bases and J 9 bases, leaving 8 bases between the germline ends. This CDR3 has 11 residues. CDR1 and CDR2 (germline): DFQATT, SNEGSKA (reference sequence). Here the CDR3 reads CSASEGRELFF. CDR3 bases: TGCAGTGCTAGCGAGGGTCGGGAGCTGTTTTTT.

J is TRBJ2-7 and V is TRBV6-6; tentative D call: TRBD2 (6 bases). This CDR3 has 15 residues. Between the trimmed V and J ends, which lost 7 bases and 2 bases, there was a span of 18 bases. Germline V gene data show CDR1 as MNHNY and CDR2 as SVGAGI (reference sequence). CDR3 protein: CASTPRDSSTYEQYF. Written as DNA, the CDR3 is TGTGCCAGCACCCCCCGGGACTCCTCGACCTACGAGCAGTACTTC.

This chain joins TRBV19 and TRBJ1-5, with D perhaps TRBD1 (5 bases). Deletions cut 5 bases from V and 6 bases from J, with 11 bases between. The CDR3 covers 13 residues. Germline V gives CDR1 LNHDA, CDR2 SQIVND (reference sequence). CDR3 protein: CASSFDSVQPQHF. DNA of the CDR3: TGTGCCAGTAGTTTCGACAGTGTTCAGCCCCAGCATTTT.

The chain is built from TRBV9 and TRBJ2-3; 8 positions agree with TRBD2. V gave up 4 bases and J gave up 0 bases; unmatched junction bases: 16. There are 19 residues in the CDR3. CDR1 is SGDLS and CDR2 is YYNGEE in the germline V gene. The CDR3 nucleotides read TGTGCCAGCAGCACGCCCCTCAATCGGACTAGCAGCAGCACAGATACGCAGTATTTT. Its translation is CASSTPLNRTSSSTDTQYF.

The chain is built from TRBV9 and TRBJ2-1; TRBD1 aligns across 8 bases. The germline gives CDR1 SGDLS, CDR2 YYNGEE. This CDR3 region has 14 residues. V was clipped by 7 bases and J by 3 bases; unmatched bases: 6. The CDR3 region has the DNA TGTGCCAGCGGACAGGGCCACTACTACAATGAGCAGTTCTTC. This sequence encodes CASGQGHYYNEQFF. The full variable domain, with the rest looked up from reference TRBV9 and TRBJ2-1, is DSGVTQTPKHLITATGQRVTLRCSPRSGDLSVYWYQQSLDQGLQFLIQYYNGEERAKGNILERFSAQQFPDLHSELNLSSLELGDSALYFCASGQGHYYNEQFFGPGTRLTVL.

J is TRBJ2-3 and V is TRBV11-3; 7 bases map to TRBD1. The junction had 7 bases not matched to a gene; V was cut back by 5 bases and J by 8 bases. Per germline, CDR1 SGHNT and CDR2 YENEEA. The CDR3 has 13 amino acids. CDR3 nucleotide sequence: TGTGCCAGCAGCCAGGACAGGTTAGGTACGCAGTATTTT. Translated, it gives CASSQDRLGTQYF.

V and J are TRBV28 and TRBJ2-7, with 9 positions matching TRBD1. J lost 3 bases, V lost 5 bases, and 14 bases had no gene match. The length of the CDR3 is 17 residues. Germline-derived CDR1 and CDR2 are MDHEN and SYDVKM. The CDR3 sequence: CASSPFPRDRAFYEQYF. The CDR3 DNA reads TGTGCCAGCAGTCCTTTCCCCCGGGACAGGGCTTTCTACGAGCAGTACTTC.

The CDR3 bases are TGTGCCAGCAGCTGGCCGGGACAGGCCCTGGGGAACACTGAAGCTTTCTTT. Amino acid sequence: CASSWPGQALGNTEAFF. J is TRBJ1-1 and V is TRBV7-2; TRBD1 matches at 8 bases. V shed 4 bases and J 1 base; nucleotides not matched to a gene: 11. Looked up from germline, CDR1 is SGHTA and CDR2 is FQGNSA. CDR3 length: 17 residues.

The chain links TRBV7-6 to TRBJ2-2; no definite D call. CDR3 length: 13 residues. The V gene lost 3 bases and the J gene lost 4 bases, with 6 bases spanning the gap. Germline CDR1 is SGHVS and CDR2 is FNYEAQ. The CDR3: CASSFTGTGELFF. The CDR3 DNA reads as TGTGCCAGCAGCTTTACTGGCACCGGGGAGCTGTTTTTT.

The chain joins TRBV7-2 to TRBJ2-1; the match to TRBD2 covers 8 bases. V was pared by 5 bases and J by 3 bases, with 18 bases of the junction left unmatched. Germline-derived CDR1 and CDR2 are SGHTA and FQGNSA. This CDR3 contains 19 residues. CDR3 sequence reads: CASSLRGGTSGTLYNEQFF. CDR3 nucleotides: TGTGCCAGCAGCCTTAGGGGAGGCACTAGCGGAACCCTCTACAATGAGCAGTTCTTC.

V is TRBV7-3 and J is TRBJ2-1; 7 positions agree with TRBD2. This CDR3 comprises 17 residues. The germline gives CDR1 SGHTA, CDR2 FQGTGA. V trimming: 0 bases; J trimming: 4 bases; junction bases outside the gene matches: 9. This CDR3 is CASSLTSSGGGYNEQFF. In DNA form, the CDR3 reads TGTGCCAGCAGCTTAACCTCCTCCGGCGGGGGATACAATGAGCAGTTCTTC.

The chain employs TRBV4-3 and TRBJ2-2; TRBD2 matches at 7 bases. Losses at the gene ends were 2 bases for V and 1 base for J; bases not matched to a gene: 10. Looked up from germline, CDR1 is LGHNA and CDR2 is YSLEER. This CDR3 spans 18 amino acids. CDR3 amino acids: CASSQRWGGLLNTGELFF. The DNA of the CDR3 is TGCGCCAGCAGCCAAAGATGGGGGGGACTACTGAACACCGGGGAGCTGTTTTTT.

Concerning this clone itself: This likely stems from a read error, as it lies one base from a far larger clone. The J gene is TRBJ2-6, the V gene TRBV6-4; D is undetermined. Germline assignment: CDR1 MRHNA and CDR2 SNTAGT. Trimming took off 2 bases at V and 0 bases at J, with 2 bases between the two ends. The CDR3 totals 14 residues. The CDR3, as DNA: TGTGCCAGCAGTGACCGCTCTGGGGCCAACGTCCTGACTTTC. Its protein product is CASSDRSGANVLTF.

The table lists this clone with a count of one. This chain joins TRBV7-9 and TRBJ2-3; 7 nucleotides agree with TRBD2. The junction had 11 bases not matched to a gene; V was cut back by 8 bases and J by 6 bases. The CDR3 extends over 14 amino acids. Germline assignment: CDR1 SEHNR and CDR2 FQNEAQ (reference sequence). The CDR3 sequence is CASDWGGGSDTQYF. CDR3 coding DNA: TGTGCCAGCGACTGGGGCGGGGGATCTGATACGCAGTATTTT.

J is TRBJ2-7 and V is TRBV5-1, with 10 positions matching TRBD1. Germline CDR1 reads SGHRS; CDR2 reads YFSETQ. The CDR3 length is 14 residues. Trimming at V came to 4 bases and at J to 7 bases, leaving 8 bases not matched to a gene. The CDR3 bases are TGCGCCAGCAGCCTAGCGACAGGGGGCGGTGAGCAGTACTTC. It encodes CASSLATGGGEQYF.

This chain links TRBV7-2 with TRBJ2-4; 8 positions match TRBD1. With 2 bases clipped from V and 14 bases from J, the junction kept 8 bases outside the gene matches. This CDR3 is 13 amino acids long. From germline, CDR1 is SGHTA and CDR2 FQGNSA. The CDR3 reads CASSLPARGQEYF. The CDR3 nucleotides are TGTGCCAGCAGCTTACCCGCCAGGGGGCAGGAGTACTTC.

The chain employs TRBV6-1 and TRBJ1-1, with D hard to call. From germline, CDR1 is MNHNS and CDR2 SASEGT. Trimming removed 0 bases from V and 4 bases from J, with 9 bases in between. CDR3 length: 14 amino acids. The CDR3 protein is CASSEAIKGTEAFF. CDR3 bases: TGTGCCAGCAGTGAAGCGATTAAGGGCACTGAAGCTTTCTTT.

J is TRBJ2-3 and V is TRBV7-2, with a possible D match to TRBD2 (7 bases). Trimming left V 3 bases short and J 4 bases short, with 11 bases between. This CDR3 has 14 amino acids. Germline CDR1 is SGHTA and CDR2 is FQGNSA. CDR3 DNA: TGTGCCAGCAGCTTTGGGGGGGCGGCAGATACGCAGTATTTT. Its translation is CASSFGGAADTQYF.

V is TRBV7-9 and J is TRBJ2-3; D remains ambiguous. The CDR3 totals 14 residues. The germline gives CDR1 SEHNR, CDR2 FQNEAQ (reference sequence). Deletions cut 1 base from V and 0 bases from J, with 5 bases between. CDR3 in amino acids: CASSLVHSTDTQYF. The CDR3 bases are TGTGCCAGCAGCTTAGTTCACAGCACAGATACGCAGTATTTT.

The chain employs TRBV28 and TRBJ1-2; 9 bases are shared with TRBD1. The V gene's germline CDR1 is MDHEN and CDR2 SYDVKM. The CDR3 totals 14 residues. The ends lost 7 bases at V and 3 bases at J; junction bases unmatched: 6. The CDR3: CASTLQGAHYGYTF. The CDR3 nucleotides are TGTGCCAGCACACTACAGGGGGCACACTATGGCTACACCTTC.

Here the CDR3 reads CATSSLTSGNQETQYF. For the CDR3, the DNA is TGTGCCACCAGCAGCCTTACTAGCGGGAACCAAGAGACCCAGTACTTC. V and J are TRBV15 and TRBJ2-5; the match to TRBD2 covers 10 bases. Germline trimming cut 3 bases from V and 0 bases from J; bases unmatched to any gene: 4. There are 16 residues in the CDR3. Germline CDR1 LNHNV, CDR2 YYDKDF (reference sequence).